This section outlines one T cell receptor (beta chain) sequence together with its context. Its antigen is undetermined. The source of the sample is a study of shared clonotypes between healthy human individuals. Only in-frame clones appear in the TCRdb table, and some are missing; sequencing was by immunoSEQ multiplex PCR. The profile shows under 650,000 clones, around 96% of them singletons. Study results and caveats: Only blood samples were collected, and tissue repertoires likely differ.

Germline values: CDR1 MDHEN, CDR2 SYDVKM. This CDR3 spans 16 amino acids. The junction had 9 bases not matched to a gene; V was cut back by 8 bases and J by 0 bases. The source is a woman between 25 and 40 years old in good health. Sequencing was performed on naive CD4+ T cells sorted from blood. The subset denotes: CD45RA+ positively selected. This chain uses TRBV28 with TRBJ2-3, with TRBD2 matching over 9 bases. The CDR3 nucleotides are TGTGCCAGCTACCCTTTAGCGGGGGCTAGCACAGATACGCAGTATTTT. Translating gives CASYPLAGASTDTQYF.